These 24 T cell receptor beta chains share one sample of origin, sequenced in a study of T cells in women clearing cervical HPV infection. The assay was immunoSEQ multiplex PCR, and TCRdb's table has in-frame clones only and misses some. This repertoire comprises some 28,000 clones; its ten largest clones make up about a sixth. The material sequenced was blood buffy coat. Source of these receptors: a woman between 18 and 70 years old with a cervical HPV16 infection that either progressed to CIN3+ or cleared (not recorded which).

Concerning this clone: The missing CDR3 end, 3 residues past where the read stops, is filled in from the germline J gene. The gene calls are TRBV19 and TRBJ2-7, with D perhaps TRBD1 (6 bases). Germline V lookup: CDR1 LNHDA, CDR2 SQIVND (reference sequence). The ends were cut back, 7 bases at V and 1 base at J, with 11 bases in the middle. The CDR3 totals 13 residues. The DNA read from the CDR3 is TGTGCCAGTAACCCAGGGGTGTCCTACGAG. Protein: CASNPGVSYE. The whole CDR3 is CASNPGVSYEQYF.

In regard to this clone: Read coverage stops 3 residues before the CDR3 terminus; the germline J gene supplies the remainder. The chain carries TRBV19 and TRBJ1-2, with D maybe TRBD1 (6 bases). This CDR3 spans 14 amino acids. The V gene lost 7 bases and the J gene lost 3 bases, with 15 bases spanning the gap. Looked up from germline, CDR1 is LNHDA and CDR2 is SQIVND (reference sequence). The part of the CDR3 DNA that was read is TGTGCCAGTACCCCCAGGGGAGGCGACTATGGC. Translated, it gives CASTPRGGDYG. The whole CDR3 sequence reads CASTPRGGDYGYTF.

Remarks on this clone: The CDR3 end falls 3 residues outside the read, so it is completed with the germline J gene. The rearrangement links TRBV7-6 to TRBJ2-5; D is unresolved. Germline lookup yields CDR1 SGHVS and CDR2 FNYEAQ. This CDR3 comprises 13 residues. Between the trimmed V and J ends, which lost 1 base and 2 bases, there was a span of 5 bases. The CDR3 sequence: CASSLGRQETQYF. The sequenced CDR3 bases are TGTGCCAGCAGCTTAGGTAGACAAGAGACC.

CDR3 bases read: TGTGCCAGCAGCCCGCAGGGTGAAGGAGGC. Protein: CASSPQGEGG. The CDR3 reads in full as CASSPQGEGGYTF. The gene calls are TRBV7-9 and TRBJ1-2, with D perhaps matching TRBD1 (5 bases). Sequencing ends 3 residues short of the CDR3 end; the germline J gene provides the rest. Germline V CDR1 and CDR2: SEHNR, FQNEAQ (reference sequence). The CDR3 is 13 amino acids.

To note about this clone: The CDR3 end falls 3 residues outside the read, so it is completed with the germline J gene. This rearrangement joins TRBV6-2 or TRBV6-3 to TRBJ2-4, with D perhaps matching TRBD1 (6 bases). The CDR3 length is 14 residues. The germline V gene has CDR1 MNHEY and CDR2 SVGEGT. CDR3 in amino acids: CASSLLGGNYGQYF. Incomplete CDR3 DNA: TGTGCCAGCAGCCTGTTAGGGGGTAACTATGGT.

Regarding this clone: The sequence runs out 3 residues before the end of the CDR3; the remainder is reconstructed from the germline J gene. V is TRBV5-8 and J is TRBJ1-2; 8 bases map to TRBD1. Germline V gives CDR1 SGHTS, CDR2 YDEGEE. This CDR3 comprises 13 residues. The V gene end was trimmed by 5 bases and the J gene end by 5 bases; junction bases not matched to a gene: 5. Partial CDR3 DNA: TGTGCCAGCAGGTGGACAGGGACATATGGC. Translated, it gives CASRWTGTYG. The full CDR3 protein reads CASRWTGTYGYTF.

Note on this clone: Read sequence stops 3 residues before the CDR3 end, and the germline J gene provides the missing end. The chain links TRBV5-1 to TRBJ2-3; 11 positions agree with TRBD2. Germline loops: CDR1 SGHRS, CDR2 YFSETQ. Unmatched junction bases numbered 2, after V lost 2 bases and J lost 6 bases. The CDR3 is made up of 14 amino acids. This CDR3 reads CASSLTSGSDTQYF. Partial CDR3 DNA: TGCGCCAGCAGCTTAACTAGCGGGAGTGATACG.

Remarks on this clone: The read terminates 3 residues before the CDR3 end, so the remaining end is supplied by the germline J gene. J is TRBJ1-1 and V is TRBV5-5; 7 bases map to TRBD1. There are 15 residues in the CDR3. Unmatched junction bases numbered 7, after V lost 5 bases and J lost 0 bases. Germline CDR1 and CDR2: SGHKS and YYEKEE (reference sequence). CDR3 DNA (partial): TGTGCCAGCAGACTGGACAGGCCCTTGAACACTGAA. It specifies CASRLDRPLNTE. The complete CDR3 protein is CASRLDRPLNTEAFF.

With regard to this clone: The read gets to within 3 residues of the CDR3 end, and the germline J gene fills in the rest. This chain uses TRBV7-9 with TRBJ2-3; 8 positions agree with TRBD1. CDR1 is SEHNR and CDR2 is FQNEAQ in the germline V gene (reference sequence). CDR3 size: 15 residues. The CDR3 spells CASSSTGVGDQPQYF. The DNA read from the CDR3 is TGTGCCAGCAGCTCGACAGGGGTTGGGGATCAGCCG.

About this clone: The junction does not match germline at one end; this may be a read error. Read sequence stops 3 residues before the CDR3 end, and the germline J gene provides the missing end. This chain links TRBV20-1 with TRBJ2-3; TRBD2 matches 8 bases. The CDR3 extends over 13 amino acids. Germline V gives CDR1 DFQATT, CDR2 SNEGSKA (reference sequence). Incomplete CDR3 DNA: TGCAGTGCTAGAGAACTAGCGGCAGAGACG. It translates to CSARELAAET. From start to end, the CDR3 is CSARELAAETQYF.

On this clone: The CDR3 end lies 3 residues beyond the end of the read and is filled in from the germline J gene. Other DNA sequences in this sample translate to the same CDR3. The rearrangement joins TRBV5-1 to TRBJ1-1; D is uncertain. The length of the CDR3 is 14 residues. The V end lost 0 bases, the J end lost 1 base, and 7 bases lay between the germline ends. The germline V gene has CDR1 SGHRS and CDR2 YFSETQ. CDR3 DNA (partial): TGCGCCAGCAGCTTGGTTGCAGGGAACACTGAA. It codes for CASSLVAGNTE. The full CDR3 protein is CASSLVAGNTEAFF.

On this clone itself: Germline is not matched at one junction end, which may reflect a read error. The sequenced fragment ends 3 residues before the CDR3 boundary, so the rest is inferred from the germline J gene. The rearrangement uses TRBV7-7 and TRBJ2-5, with 10 bases identical to TRBD1. The CDR3 runs to 16 residues. Per the germline V gene, CDR1 is SSHAT and CDR2 is FNYEAQ (reference sequence). The CDR3 protein is CASSLDGQGVVETQYF. The DNA read from the CDR3 is TGTGCTAGCAGCTTAGATGGACAGGGGGTAGTCGAGACC.

As regards this clone: The CDR3 is cut off 3 residues early in the read; its end comes from the germline J gene. The chain has TRBV7-2 and TRBJ1-4; D is ambiguous. The length of the CDR3 is 18 residues. CDR1 and CDR2 (germline): SGHTA, FQGNSA. CDR3 loop: CASSLARIARAGSSPLFF. The part of the CDR3 DNA that was read is TGTGCCAGCAGCTTAGCGCGGATCGCGCGGGCAGGTAGCTCACCA.

On this clone: The read gets to within 3 residues of the CDR3 end, and the germline J gene fills in the rest. The chain combines TRBV11-2 with TRBJ2-5, with TRBD1 matching over 8 bases. The V gene's germline CDR1 is SGHAT and CDR2 FQNNGV. V lost 3 bases, J lost 4 bases, and 7 bases stayed unmatched. The CDR3 contains 15 residues. The CDR3 loop is CASSLGQGAGETQYF. The covered CDR3 bases are TGTGCCAGCAGCTTGGGGCAGGGGGCCGGAGAGACC.

Regarding this clone: Read coverage stops 3 residues before the CDR3 terminus; the germline J gene supplies the remainder. This chain uses TRBV6-2 or TRBV6-3 with TRBJ1-5; D possibly corresponds to TRBD1 (5 bases). Trimming pared 8 bases from V and 0 bases from J, leaving 11 bases between. The CDR3 is made up of 14 amino acids. Germline CDR1 is MNHEY and CDR2 is SVGEGT. The CDR3 DNA, read in part, is TGTGCCAGCTCCGGGGGGAATAGCAATCAGCCC. Protein: CASSGGNSNQP. The CDR3 in its entirety is CASSGGNSNQPQHF.

For this clone: The read terminates 3 residues ahead of where the CDR3 ends, so the germline J gene completes it. This sequence joins TRBV19 and TRBJ2-2, with 11 positions matching TRBD1. The CDR3 is made up of 21 amino acids. CDR1 LNHDA and CDR2 SQIVND come from the germline V gene (reference sequence). The CDR3 DNA, read in part, is TGTGCCAGTAGTCCAAGCCCCCGGGACAGGGGGTTCCTTTCAACTAATGAAAAG. Translating it yields CASSPSPRDRGFLSTNEK. The full CDR3 protein is CASSPSPRDRGFLSTNEKLFF.

Note on this clone: The read terminates 3 residues ahead of where the CDR3 ends, so the germline J gene completes it. The chain couples TRBV30 to TRBJ2-6; D perhaps matches TRBD1 (5 bases). This CDR3 is built from 15 residues. V gave up 4 bases and J gave up 0 bases, with 10 bases separating them. The germline gives CDR1 GTSNPN, CDR2 SVGIG (reference sequence). The DNA read from the CDR3 is TGTGCCTGGAATTCAGGGTTCTCTGGGGCCAACGTC. Its translation: CAWNSGFSGANV. The full CDR3 protein reads CAWNSGFSGANVLTF.

Concerning this clone itself: The read halts 3 residues ahead of the CDR3 end, with the missing end drawn from the germline J gene. This sequence joins TRBV2 and TRBJ2-7; TRBD1 is a possible D gene (6 bases). The V gene lost 5 bases and the J gene lost 3 bases, with 8 bases spanning the gap. There are 12 residues in the CDR3. Germline CDR1 is SNHLY and CDR2 is FYNNEI. The CDR3 spells CASSTGFYEQYF. The sequenced CDR3 bases are TGTGCCAGCAGTACAGGGTTCTACGAG.

About this clone: The CDR3 end is not reached by the read, which stops 3 residues before it; the germline J gene fills it in. The chain joins TRBV2 to TRBJ2-7, with a tentative D call TRBD2 (7 bases). This CDR3 has 16 residues. Deletions cut 4 bases from V and 1 base from J, with 17 bases between. Germline lookup yields CDR1 SNHLY and CDR2 FYNNEI. The CDR3 here is CASSGGGYGTSYEQYF. The sequenced part of the CDR3 DNA is TGTGCCAGCAGTGGGGGGGGTTACGGGACATCCTACGAG.

The DNA read from the CDR3 is TGTGCCAGCTCACCACGCAGGGGGCGATATATCGGTGGC. This gives the protein CASSPRRGRYIGG. The entire CDR3 reads CASSPRRGRYIGGYTF. This chain joins TRBV18 and TRBJ1-2; 8 bases match TRBD1. The sequence runs out 3 residues before the end of the CDR3; the remainder is reconstructed from the germline J gene. Trimming removed 1 base from V and 7 bases from J; junction bases left unmatched: 11. The CDR3 has 16 residues. CDR1 is KGHSH, CDR2 LQKENI, per germline.

As regards this clone: The read ends 3 residues early relative to the CDR3; the germline J gene fills the gap. This chain uses TRBV7-3 with TRBJ2-2; a possible D gene is TRBD1 (5 bases). In germline, CDR1 is SGHTA, CDR2 FQGTGA. This CDR3 spans 16 amino acids. CDR3 residues: CASSLNLFSGANVLFF. Partial CDR3 DNA: TGTGCCAGCAGCTTGAATCTGTTCTCTGGGGCCAACGTG.

As regards this clone: The read terminates 3 residues before the CDR3 end, so the remaining end is supplied by the germline J gene. V and J are TRBV30 and TRBJ2-1; maybe TRBD2 (5 bases). The CDR3 totals 14 residues. CDR1 is GTSNPN and CDR2 is SVGIG in the germline V gene (reference sequence). The V end was cut by 0 bases, the J end by 6 bases, with 12 bases between. The covered CDR3 bases are TGTGCCTGGAGTGTGGGTCTAGCCGGCAATGAG. It encodes CAWSVGLAGNE. The full CDR3 protein reads CAWSVGLAGNEQFF.

Points on this clone: The CDR3 end is not reached by the read, which stops 3 residues before it; the germline J gene fills it in. The chain uses TRBV7-6 and TRBJ1-1; D may be TRBD1 (6 bases). The germline V gene has CDR1 SGHVS and CDR2 FNYEAQ. This CDR3 comprises 14 residues. Trimming removed 4 bases at V and 3 bases at J, with 12 bases between. CDR3 residues: CASSSWGRDTEAFF. Incomplete CDR3 DNA: TGTGCCAGCAGCTCCTGGGGGCGGGACACTGAA. Full variable domain (missing parts from reference TRBV7-6 and TRBJ1-1): GAGVSQSPRYKVTKRGQDVALRCDPISGHVSLYWYRQALGQGPEFLTYFNYEAQQDKSGLPNDRFSAERPEGSISTLTIQRTEQRDSAMYRCASSSWGRDTEAFFGQGTRLTVV.

CDR3 DNA, as far as it was read: TGTGCCAGCAGGAGGGGGGGGGCTCACAATGAG. Encoded protein: CASRRGGAHNE. The full CDR3 protein reads CASRRGGAHNEQFF. J is TRBJ2-1 and V is TRBV5-8; a possible D gene is TRBD2 (7 bases). Read data end 3 residues before the CDR3 end; the end is taken from the germline J gene. This CDR3 region has 14 residues. Trimming removed 5 bases from V and 5 bases from J, with 14 bases in between. Germline V gene lookup returns CDR1 SGHTS and CDR2 YDEGEE.